The rows below give T cell receptor beta chains drawn from one sample of a study of identical twins. TCRdb called the 5' RACE reads again in MiXCR, with one record for every CDR3 protein. The sample holds 450,000 to 600,000 distinct CDR3 sequences, approximately 20% seen once. These records were also assigned to another study, of yellow fever vaccine responses in identical twins.

Sequencing input: CD4+ T cells sorted from blood. These receptors originate from a young woman in good health. The CDR3 runs from the conserved cysteine through the conserved F or W. A D gene is named only where the DNA matches it firmly. The size entry is marked missing in some rows and otherwise reads once, few, many or a size class.

v_call	d_call	j_call	cdr3_length	clone_size	cdr3_nt	cdr3_aa
TRBV28	TRBD2	TRBJ2-7	15	NA	TGTGCCAGCAGGTTAGGGAGCGGGAGTGTGTACGAGCAGTACTTC	CASRLGSGSVYEQYF
TRBV15	NA	TRBJ1-1	16	NA	TGTGCCACCAGCAGAGACGGGGCAGGCTACCTTTATGAAGCTTTCTTT	CATSRDGAGYLYEAFF
TRBV10-3	NA	TRBJ1-1	14	few	TGTGCCATCATGAGGGGTAGCACTGACACTGAAGCTTTCTTT	CAIMRGSTDTEAFF
TRBV20-1	NA	TRBJ2-2	14	few	TGCAGTGCTAGGTGGCTTTCGGGCACCGGGGAGCTGTTTTTT	CSARWLSGTGELFF
TRBV4-2	NA	TRBJ2-1	16	NA	TGTGCCAGCAGCCAAGGGTTGGAGGGGGCGAACAATGAGCAGTTCTTC	CASSQGLEGANNEQFF
TRBV5-1	NA	TRBJ1-2	15	few	TGCGCCAGCAGCTTGGTTGCGGGGGCGAACTATGGCTACACCTTC	CASSLVAGANYGYTF
TRBV7-9	TRBD1	TRBJ2-3	15	NA	TGTGCCAGCAGCCGAAACAGGGGGAGCACAGATACGCAGTATTTT	CASSRNRGSTDTQYF
TRBV7-3	NA	TRBJ1-1	13	NA	TGTGCCAGCAGCTTAACGAGTTTGACTGAAGCTTTCTTT	CASSLTSLTEAFF
TRBV7-6	NA	TRBJ2-7	15	few	TGTGCCAGCAGTTTACAGGGCCCAAGCTCCTACGAGCAGTACTTC	CASSLQGPSSYEQYF
TRBV7-9	NA	TRBJ1-1	15	few	TGTGCCAGCAGCTTAGGGAGCTCCCGGAACACTGAAGCTTTCTTT	CASSLGSSRNTEAFF
TRBV7-6	TRBD2	TRBJ2-5	17	NA	TGTGCCAGCAGCCCGATAAGGGGACTAGCTGTCCAAGAGACCCAGTACTTC	CASSPIRGLAVQETQYF